The 10 T cell receptor beta chains below were found in one sample sequenced in a study of blood T cell repertoires in COVID-19. Assay: immunoSEQ multiplex PCR; the TCRdb copy retains only in-frame clones and omits some. The data contain around 200,000 clones, about four fifths of them singletons. Material: peripheral blood. The receptors originated from a human donor with acute or convalescent COVID-19. The donor label of this sample is uncertain.

The V gene is TRBV12-5, the J gene TRBJ2-1; TRBD1 aligns across 7 bases. Germline CDR1 is LGHNT and CDR2 is FRNRAP. V gave up 5 bases and J gave up 8 bases; unmatched junction bases: 3. CDR3 length equals 12 residues. CDR3 nucleotide sequence: TGTGCTAGTGGTCAAACAGGGGATGAGCAGTTCTTC. It is translated as CASGQTGDEQFF.

A few counts support this clone. J is TRBJ2-6 and V is TRBV10-3, with D perhaps matching TRBD1 (6 bases). Trimming removed 10 bases at V and 0 bases at J, with 10 bases between. Germline V gene sequence: CDR1 ENHRY, CDR2 SYGVKD. This CDR3 spans 14 amino acids. The CDR3 DNA is TGTGCCACCTTACAGGGCTCTGGGGCCAACGTCCTGACTTTC. The encoded protein is CATLQGSGANVLTF.

The gene calls are TRBV28 and TRBJ1-4; 8 nucleotides match TRBD1. The CDR3 is 15 residues long. CDR1 MDHEN and CDR2 SYDVKM come from the germline V gene. Trimming cost V 5 bases and J 4 bases; bases outside gene matches: 6. The CDR3 protein is CASSLRTGGNEKLFF. The CDR3, as DNA: TGTGCCAGCAGTCTACGTACAGGGGGTAATGAAAAACTGTTTTTT.

This rearrangement joins TRBV5-4 to TRBJ2-3, with unresolved D. The germline gives CDR1 SGHNT, CDR2 YYREEE (reference sequence). V dropped 4 bases and J dropped 0 bases, with 9 bases sitting between them. The CDR3 is 14 amino acids. The CDR3 protein is CASSPRSSTDTQYF. The CDR3 DNA follows: TGTGCCAGCAGCCCGCGGTCCAGCACAGATACGCAGTATTTT.

The chain carries TRBV29-1 and TRBJ2-3; 10 bases map to TRBD2. The CDR3 length is 16 residues. CDR1 and CDR2 (germline): SQVTM, ANQGSEA. Trimming removed 4 bases from V and 4 bases from J; junction bases left unmatched: 11. This CDR3 is CSVALSKRGGPDTQYF. CDR3 DNA: TGCAGCGTTGCGTTAAGCAAGCGGGGGGGCCCAGATACGCAGTATTTT.

The chain has TRBV5-1 and TRBJ2-5, with TRBD2 matching over 8 bases. From germline, CDR1 is SGHRS and CDR2 YFSETQ. This CDR3 comprises 12 residues. J lost 5 bases, V lost 5 bases, and 2 bases had no gene match. In DNA, the CDR3 is TGCGCCAGCAGTAGCGGGGTTGAGACCCAGTACTTC. This sequence encodes CASSSGVETQYF. The variable domain in full, completed from reference TRBV5-1 and TRBJ2-5, reads KAGVTQTPRYLIKTRGQQVTLSCSPISGHRSVSWYQQTPGQGLQFLFEYFSETQRNKGNFPGRFSGRQFSNSRSEMNVSTLELGDSALYLCASSSGVETQYFGPGTRLLVL.

In DNA, the CDR3 is TGTGCCAGCAGTTACGGCAGGGGCCGCCAAGAGACCCAGTACTTC. It translates to CASSYGRGRQETQYF. V gene TRBV6-5 combines with J gene TRBJ2-5, with a tentative D call TRBD1 (6 bases). Germline CDR1 and CDR2: MNHEY and SVGAGI. The ends were cut back, 2 bases at V and 1 base at J, with 11 bases in the middle. This CDR3 is built from 15 residues.

On this clone itself: At one of its ends the junction is not consistent with the germline gene, which may arise from a read error. The chain joins TRBV12-3 or TRBV12-4 to TRBJ1-1; D unclear. The length of the CDR3 is 13 residues. In DNA, the CDR3 is TGTGCCAGCAGTACCTCTCGACAAACTGGAGCTTTCTTT. The encoded protein is CASSTSRQTGAFF.

This clone was counted only a few times. The chain is built from TRBV15 and TRBJ1-4; maybe TRBD1 (5 bases). CDR3 length: 14 amino acids. Germline lookup yields CDR1 LNHNV and CDR2 YYDKDF (reference sequence). V lost 0 bases, J lost 8 bases, and 10 bases lay in between. The CDR3 nucleotides read TGTGCCACCAGCAGAGATCAAGGGGAAGAAAAACTGTTTTTT. This sequence encodes CATSRDQGEEKLFF.

The chain joins TRBV2 to TRBJ2-2, with a weak D call TRBD1 (6 bases). Per germline, CDR1 SNHLY and CDR2 FYNNEI. CDR3 length: 14 amino acids. V lost 8 bases and J lost 1, with 11 bases in between. This chain's CDR3 is CASLKQGNTGELFF. The CDR3 region has the DNA TGTGCCAGCCTGAAACAGGGGAACACCGGGGAGCTGTTTTTT.